This TCR beta chain stems from a study of radiation and T cells in renal cell carcinoma. Time point in this sample: blood 4 weeks post-SBRT, at nephrectomy. Treatment indicated: 15 Gy SBRT to primary tumor, nephrectomy 4 weeks later. Blood was sampled at baseline, 2 weeks and 4 weeks after SBRT. Germline values: CDR1 SGHAT, CDR2 FQNNGV. Between the trimmed V and J ends, which lost 5 bases and 6 bases, there was a span of 11 bases. The CDR3 covers 12 residues. In the case of this clone: The antigen remains undetermined.

Profiled with immunoSEQ multiplex PCR; TCRdb holds only in-frame clones, not every one. Here the sample spans approximately 150,000 clones, around nine tenths being singletons. Points from the study as a whole: Top tumor clonotypes rose in blood 2 weeks post-radiation, then contracted.

The sequencing here drew on blood, taken from a patient whose treatment included radiotherapy and nephrectomy. This TCR was sampled from a woman in her 50s with renal cell carcinoma. The chain couples TRBV11-2 to TRBJ2-7, with D unresolved. CDR3 in DNA: TGTGCCAGCAGCCCCTTAGTGGGCGAGCAGTACTTC. Amino acid sequence: CASSPLVGEQYF.